Listed below are T cell receptor beta chains from one sample, sequenced in a study of T-cell reconstitution after alpha-beta-depleted transplantation in children. Using its own MiXCR run on the PCR reads, TCRdb lists one record per CDR3 protein. This table holds about 980,000 distinct CDR3 sequences, about 31% found once. The source material was PBMCs, mostly from graft donor cells, sampled 360 days after TCRalphabeta/CD19-depleted stem cell transplant. Source of these receptors: a boy younger than two who had a stem cell transplant for SCID, so the T cells may come from the graft donor. Each CDR3 is given with its conserved first and last residue. D genes are given only for firm matches. Not every row has a clone size; where given, it reads once, few, many or a size class.

cdr3_aa	cdr3_nt	j_call	clone_size	v_call	d_call
CASSGLAGWETQYF	TGTGCCAGCAGTGGACTAGCCGGCTGGGAGACCCAGTACTTC	TRBJ2-5	-	TRBV2	TRBD2
CASSYLAEYNEQFF	TGTGCCAGCAGTTACCTAGCGGAGTACAATGAGCAGTTCTTC	TRBJ2-1	-	TRBV2	TRBD2
CASSLVGGFKGKDYEQYF	TGTGCCAGCAGCTTAGTCGGGGGCTTTAAGGGGAAAGACTACGAGCAGTACTTC	TRBJ2-7	-	TRBV11-2	-
CASSQDLGEDEQFF	TGCGCCAGCAGCCAAGACCTAGGGGAGGATGAGCAGTTCTTC	TRBJ2-1	few	TRBV4-3	-
CASSEWQGSDTQYF	TGTGCCAGCAGTGAATGGCAGGGGAGTGATACGCAGTATTTT	TRBJ2-3	-	TRBV2	-
CASSLVGNRGEKLFF	TGCGCCAGCAGCTTAGTAGGGAACAGGGGAGAAAAACTGTTTTTT	TRBJ1-4	-	TRBV5-1	TRBD1
CASSYGQGADNEQFF	TGTGCCAGCAGTTACGGGCAGGGGGCGGACAATGAGCAGTTCTTC	TRBJ2-1	few	TRBV6-5	TRBD1
CASTLLQGSGTEVFF	TGTGCCAGCACCCTCCTCCAGGGAAGCGGGACTGAAGTTTTCTTT	TRBJ1-1	few	TRBV12-3/TRBV12-4	-
CSAWRRGQDSYEQYF	TGCAGTGCGTGGAGAAGAGGTCAGGACTCCTACGAGCAGTACTTC	TRBJ2-7	-	TRBV20-1	-
CASSPTGRTDTQYF	TGTGCCAGCAGCCCCACAGGACGCACAGATACGCAGTATTTT	TRBJ2-3	many	TRBV7-9	-
CATSRDPRQGPGNTIYF	TGTGCCACCAGCAGAGATCCCCGACAGGGCCCTGGAAACACCATATATTTT	TRBJ1-3	few	TRBV15	TRBD1
CASSQDVGGDTEAFF	TGTGCCAGCAGCCAAGATGTCGGGGGCGACACTGAAGCTTTCTTT	TRBJ1-1	few	TRBV4-2	-
CASSFLGPQETQYF	TGTGCCAGCAGCTTTTTAGGGCCTCAAGAGACCCAGTACTTC	TRBJ2-5	-	TRBV7-7	-
CSASGGQQSSGNTIYF	TGCAGTGCTAGTGGGGGTCAACAGAGCTCTGGAAACACCATATATTTT	TRBJ1-3	few	TRBV20-1	-
CASSTEGLGAQYF	TGTGCCAGCAGCACCGAGGGTTTAGGGGCCCAGTACTTC	TRBJ2-5	few	TRBV6-1	-
CSVDGLEDGYTF	TGCAGCGTTGACGGTCTTGAGGATGGCTACACCTTC	TRBJ1-2	-	TRBV29-1	-
CASSLAPLAGGPNEQFF	TGCGCCAGCAGCTTGGCCCCTCTAGCGGGGGGACCTAATGAGCAGTTCTTC	TRBJ2-1	few	TRBV5-1	TRBD2
CASNRADPYTDTQYF	TGTGCCAGCAATAGGGCAGACCCATACACAGATACGCAGTATTTT	TRBJ2-3	-	TRBV28	-
CASRGGSGAPRDIQYF	TGTGCCAGCAGGGGGGGGTCAGGGGCCCCGAGGGACATTCAGTACTTC	TRBJ2-4	few	TRBV2	-
CASSFTPDLSTDTQYF	TGCGCCAGCAGCTTTACTCCTGACCTGAGCACAGATACGCAGTATTTT	TRBJ2-3	-	TRBV5-1	-
CASSVVPGQPPSYGYTF	TGTGCCAGCAGCGTAGTCCCGGGACAGCCGCCCTCTTATGGCTACACCTTC	TRBJ1-2	-	TRBV9	TRBD1
CASRNRGYEQYF	TGTGCCAGCCGAAACAGAGGCTACGAGCAGTACTTC	TRBJ2-7	few	TRBV2	-
CASSLGFTTNEKLFF	TGTGCCAGCAGCTTGGGGTTTACAACTAATGAAAAACTGTTTTTT	TRBJ1-4	-	TRBV5-6	-
CATSDLGKGNTGELFF	TGTGCCACCAGTGATTTGGGGAAGGGCAACACCGGGGAGCTGTTTTTT	TRBJ2-2	-	TRBV24-1	-
CASSLVSRGTYNEQFF	TGTGCCAGCAGCTTAGTTTCACGGGGGACCTACAATGAGCAGTTCTTC	TRBJ2-1	-	TRBV7-9	-
CASRGGHSSYEQYF	TGCGCCAGCAGGGGGGGACACTCCTCCTACGAGCAGTACTTC	TRBJ2-7	-	TRBV5-1	-
CASSVEAVLDNEQFF	TGTGCCAGCAGCGTAGAGGCGGTGTTGGATAATGAGCAGTTCTTC	TRBJ2-1	few	TRBV9	-
CASSLSNEQFF	TGTGCCAGCAGCTTATCTAATGAGCAGTTCTTC	TRBJ2-1	many	TRBV12-3/TRBV12-4	-
CASRGKDETQYF	TGTGCCAGCAGAGGGAAAGACGAGACCCAGTACTTC	TRBJ2-5	few	TRBV2	-
CASSQVGQALEAFF	TGTGCCAGCAGCCAAGTTGGGCAGGCCCTTGAAGCTTTCTTT	TRBJ1-1	-	TRBV3-1	-
CASSLGLGQSSGANVLTF	TGTGCCAGCAGTTTAGGTTTGGGACAGAGCTCTGGGGCCAACGTCCTGACTTTC	TRBJ2-6	-	TRBV12-3/TRBV12-4	TRBD1
CSVDPGGNTGELFF	TGCAGCGTTGATCCAGGGGGAAACACCGGGGAGCTGTTTTTT	TRBJ2-2	many	TRBV29-1	TRBD1
CASSQGTSGPETQYF	TGTGCCAGCAGCCAAGGGACTAGCGGCCCAGAGACCCAGTACTTC	TRBJ2-5	few	TRBV4-2	TRBD2
CSAWTDSYGYTF	TGCAGTGCTTGGACAGACTCCTATGGCTACACCTTC	TRBJ1-2	few	TRBV20-1	-
CASSLMVLGITSTDTQYF	TGTGCCAGCAGTTTAATGGTATTAGGTATTACTTCCACAGATACGCAGTATTTT	TRBJ2-3	-	TRBV12-3/TRBV12-4	-
CSVVSGGLTDTQYF	TGCAGCGTTGTTAGCGGGGGGCTGACAGATACGCAGTATTTT	TRBJ2-3	-	TRBV29-1	TRBD2
CASTLGPGHGIYPYEQYF	TGTGCCAGCACCTTGGGACCGGGACACGGCATTTACCCCTACGAGCAGTACTTC	TRBJ2-7	-	TRBV12-3/TRBV12-4	-
CASGRGQGIWTEAFF	TGCGCCAGCGGAAGGGGACAGGGTATTTGGACTGAAGCTTTCTTT	TRBJ1-1	-	TRBV5-1	TRBD1
CSATVGTSSTDTQYF	TGCAGTGCTACAGTAGGGACCTCAAGCACAGATACGCAGTATTTT	TRBJ2-3	-	TRBV20-1	-
CASSFRGQKTSSYNEQFF	TGCGCCAGCAGCTTCAGGGGACAGAAGACCAGCTCCTACAATGAGCAGTTCTTC	TRBJ2-1	-	TRBV5-1	TRBD1
CASSLAGNPNYGYTF	TGTGCCAGCAGTTTGGCGGGGAACCCTAACTATGGCTACACCTTC	TRBJ1-2	-	TRBV12-3/TRBV12-4	-
CASSLGLEGGGEQFF	TGTGCCAGCAGTTTAGGGTTGGAAGGGGGTGGTGAGCAGTTCTTC	TRBJ2-1	few	TRBV12-3/TRBV12-4	-
CATSRAGTSAFYEQYF	TGTGCCACCAGCAGAGCGGGGACTAGCGCCTTCTACGAGCAGTACTTC	TRBJ2-7	-	TRBV15	TRBD2
CASSYTHRGRGSGANVLTF	TGTGCCAGCAGTTACACCCACAGGGGGCGCGGGTCTGGGGCCAACGTCCTGACTTTC	TRBJ2-6	-	TRBV6-5	TRBD1
CASSHYGPGQGDEKLFF	TGTGCCAGCAGCCATTATGGACCGGGACAGGGAGATGAAAAACTGTTTTTT	TRBJ1-4	few	TRBV4-2	TRBD1
CASSLESGGELNTQYF	TGCGCCAGCAGCTTGGAAAGCGGGGGGGAATTAAATACGCAGTATTTT	TRBJ2-3	-	TRBV5-1	TRBD2
CSALAGTGEAFF	TGCAGTGCCCTGGCTGGAACGGGTGAAGCTTTCTTT	TRBJ1-1	few	TRBV20-1	-
CSARDHGGTWTDTQYF	TGCAGTGCTAGAGATCACGGGGGAACGTGGACAGATACGCAGTATTTT	TRBJ2-3	few	TRBV20-1	-
CASSFPRGGPREQYF	TGTGCCAGCAGTTTCCCGCGGGGGGGGCCTCGGGAGCAGTACTTC	TRBJ2-7	-	TRBV6-2/TRBV6-3	TRBD2
CASSLGDTGSPYEQYF	TGTGCCAGCAGCTTAGGGGACACTGGGAGTCCCTACGAGCAGTACTTC	TRBJ2-7	few	TRBV7-8	-
CSAAPGRAKYNEQFF	TGCAGTGCTGCCCCGGGACGGGCGAAATACAATGAGCAGTTCTTC	TRBJ2-1	-	TRBV20-1	-
CASSLGSYTEAFF	TGTGCCAGCAGCTTAGGCAGTTACACTGAAGCTTTCTTT	TRBJ1-1	few	TRBV7-2	-
CASSPSAEQFF	TGTGCCAGCAGCCCGTCCGCTGAGCAGTTCTTC	TRBJ2-1	-	TRBV7-9	-
CASSVLSGSQSREQFF	TGTGCCAGCAGCGTACTGTCAGGGTCCCAATCACGGGAGCAGTTCTTC	TRBJ2-1	few	TRBV9	-